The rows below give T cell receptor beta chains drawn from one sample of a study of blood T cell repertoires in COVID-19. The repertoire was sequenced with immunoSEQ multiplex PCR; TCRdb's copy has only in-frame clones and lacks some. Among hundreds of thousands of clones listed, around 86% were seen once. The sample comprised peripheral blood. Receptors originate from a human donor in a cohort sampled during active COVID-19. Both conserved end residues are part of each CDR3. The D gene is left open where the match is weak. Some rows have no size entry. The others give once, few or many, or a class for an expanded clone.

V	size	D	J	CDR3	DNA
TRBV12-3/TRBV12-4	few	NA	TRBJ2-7	CASRSWDKYEQYF	TGTGCCAGCAGATCCTGGGACAAGTACGAGCAGTACTTC
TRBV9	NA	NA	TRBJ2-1	CASSPTSSVAYNEQFF	TGTGCCAGCAGCCCGACCTCTAGCGTAGCGTACAATGAGCAGTTCTTC
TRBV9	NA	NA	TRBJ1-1	CASSVGPNTEAFF	TGTGCCAGCAGCGTAGGGCCGAACACTGAAGCTTTCTTT
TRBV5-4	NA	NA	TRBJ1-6	CASSLDLYSPLHF	TGTGCCAGCAGCTTGGATCTGTATTCACCCCTCCACTTT
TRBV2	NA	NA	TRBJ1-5	CASGREQPQHF	TGTGCCAGCGGGAGGGAACAGCCCCAGCATTTT
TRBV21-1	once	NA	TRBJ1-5	CASSNIDRLNQPQHF	TGTGCCAGCAGCAACATTGACAGGCTCAATCAGCCCCAGCATTTT
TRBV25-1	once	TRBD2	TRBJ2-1	CASSGPGLAGEHNEQFF	TGTGCCAGCAGTGGACCGGGACTAGCGGGAGAACACAATGAGCAGTTCTTC
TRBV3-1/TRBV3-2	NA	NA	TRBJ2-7	CASSVDFPTSSYEQYF	TGTGCCAGCAGCGTCGACTTTCCGACTAGCTCCTACGAGCAGTACTTC
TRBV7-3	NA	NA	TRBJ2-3	CASASTGGTDTQYF	TGTGCCAGCGCCTCGACAGGAGGCACAGATACGCAGTATTTT
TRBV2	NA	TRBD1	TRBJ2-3	CASSTQGAHLSDTQYF	TGTGCCAGCAGTACACAGGGGGCCCATTTGTCTGATACGCAGTATTTT
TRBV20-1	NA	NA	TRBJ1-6	CSASGGGNSPLHF	TGCAGTGCTAGTGGCGGTGGGAATTCACCCCTCCACTTT
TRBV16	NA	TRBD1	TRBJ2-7	CASSPPGTGVHEQYF	TGTGCCAGCAGTCCCCCCGGGACAGGGGTGCACGAGCAGTACTTC
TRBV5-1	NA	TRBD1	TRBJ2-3	CASSTGDRPGDTQYF	TGCGCCAGCAGCACGGGGGACAGGCCGGGGGATACGCAGTATTTT
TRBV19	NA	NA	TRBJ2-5	CASSIGEGAETQYF	TGTGCCAGTAGTATTGGAGAAGGGGCCGAGACCCAGTACTTC
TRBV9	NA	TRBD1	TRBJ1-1	CASSVQGGNTEAFF	TGTGCCAGCAGCGTACAAGGGGGCAACACTGAAGCTTTCTTT
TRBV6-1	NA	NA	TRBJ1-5	CASSEGHIIPNQPQHF	TGTGCCAGCAGTGAAGGACACATAATCCCCAATCAGCCCCAGCATTTT
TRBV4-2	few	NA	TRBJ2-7	CASSQDRGREQYF	TGTGCCAGCAGCCAAGATAGGGGTCGCGAGCAGTACTTC
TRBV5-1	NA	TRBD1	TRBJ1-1	CASSRDRAVTEAFF	TGCGCCAGCAGCCGGGACAGGGCGGTCACTGAAGCTTTCTTT